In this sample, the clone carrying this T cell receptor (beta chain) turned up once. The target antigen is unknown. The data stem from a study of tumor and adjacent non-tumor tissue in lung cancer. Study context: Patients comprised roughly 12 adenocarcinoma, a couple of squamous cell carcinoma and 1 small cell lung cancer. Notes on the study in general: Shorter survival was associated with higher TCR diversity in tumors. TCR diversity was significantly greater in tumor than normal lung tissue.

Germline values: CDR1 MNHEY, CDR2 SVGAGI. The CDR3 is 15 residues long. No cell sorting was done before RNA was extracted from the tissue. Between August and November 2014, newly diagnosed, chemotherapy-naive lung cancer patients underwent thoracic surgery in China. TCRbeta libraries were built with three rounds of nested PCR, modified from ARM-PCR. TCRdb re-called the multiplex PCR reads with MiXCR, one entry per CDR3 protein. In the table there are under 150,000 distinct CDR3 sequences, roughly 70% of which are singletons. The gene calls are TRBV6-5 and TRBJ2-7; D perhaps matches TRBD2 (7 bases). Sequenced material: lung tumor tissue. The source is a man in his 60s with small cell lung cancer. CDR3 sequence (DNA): TGTGCCGGCAGGGGAGGGCTAGCGCCAGTCTACGAGCAGTACGTC. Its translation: CAGRGGLAPVYEQYV.